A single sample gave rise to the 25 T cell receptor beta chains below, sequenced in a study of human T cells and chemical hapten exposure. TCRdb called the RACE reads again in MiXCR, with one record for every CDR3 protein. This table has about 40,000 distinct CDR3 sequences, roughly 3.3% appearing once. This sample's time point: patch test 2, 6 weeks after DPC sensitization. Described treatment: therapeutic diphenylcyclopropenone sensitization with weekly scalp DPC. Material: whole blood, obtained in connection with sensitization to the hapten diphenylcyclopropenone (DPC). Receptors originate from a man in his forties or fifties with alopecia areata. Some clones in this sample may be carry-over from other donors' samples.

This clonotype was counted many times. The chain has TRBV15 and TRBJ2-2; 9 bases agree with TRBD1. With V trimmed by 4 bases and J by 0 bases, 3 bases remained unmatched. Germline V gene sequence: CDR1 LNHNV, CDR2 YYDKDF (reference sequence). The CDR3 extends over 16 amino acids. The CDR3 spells CATSKRQGANTGELFF. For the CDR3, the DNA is TGTGCCACCAGCAAAAGACAGGGGGCGAACACCGGGGAGCTGTTTTTT.

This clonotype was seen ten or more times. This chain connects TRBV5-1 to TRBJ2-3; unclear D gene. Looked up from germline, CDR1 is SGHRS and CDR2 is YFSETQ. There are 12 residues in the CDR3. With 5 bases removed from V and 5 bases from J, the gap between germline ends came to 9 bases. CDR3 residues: CASSRLLDTQYF. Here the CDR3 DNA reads TGCGCCAGCAGTCGGCTTTTAGATACGCAGTATTTT.

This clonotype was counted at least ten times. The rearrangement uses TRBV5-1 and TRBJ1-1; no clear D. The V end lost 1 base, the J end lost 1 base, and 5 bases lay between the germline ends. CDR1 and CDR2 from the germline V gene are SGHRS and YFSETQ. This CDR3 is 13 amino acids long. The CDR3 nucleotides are TGCGCCAGCAGCTTGATCAGGAACACTGAAGCTTTCTTT. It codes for CASSLIRNTEAFF.

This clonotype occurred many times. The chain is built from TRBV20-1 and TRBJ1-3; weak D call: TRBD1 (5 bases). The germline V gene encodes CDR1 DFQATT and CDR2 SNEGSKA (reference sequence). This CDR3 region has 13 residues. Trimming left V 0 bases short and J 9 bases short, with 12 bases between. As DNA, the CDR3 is TGCAGTGCTAGAGATCAGGGCGAAACCACCATATATTTT. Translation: CSARDQGETTIYF.

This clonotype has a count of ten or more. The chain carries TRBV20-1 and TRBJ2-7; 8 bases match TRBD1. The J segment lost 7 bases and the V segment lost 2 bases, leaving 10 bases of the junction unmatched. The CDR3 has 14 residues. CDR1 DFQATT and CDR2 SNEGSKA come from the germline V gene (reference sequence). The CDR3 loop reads CSARWGQARGEQYF. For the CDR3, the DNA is TGCAGTGCTAGATGGGGACAGGCGAGGGGAGAGCAGTACTTC.

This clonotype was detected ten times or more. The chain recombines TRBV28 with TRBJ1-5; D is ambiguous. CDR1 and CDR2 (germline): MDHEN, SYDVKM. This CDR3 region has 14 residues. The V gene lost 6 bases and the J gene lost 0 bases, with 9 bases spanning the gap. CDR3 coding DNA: TGTGCCAGCAGACACAGCTCTAGCAATCAGCCCCAGCATTTT. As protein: CASRHSSSNQPQHF. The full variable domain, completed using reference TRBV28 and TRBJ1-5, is DVKVTQSSRYLVKRTGEKVFLECVQDMDHENMFWYRQDPGLGLRLIYFSYDVKMKEKGDIPEGYSVSREKKERFSLILESASTNQTSMYLCASRHSSSNQPQHFGDGTRLSIL.

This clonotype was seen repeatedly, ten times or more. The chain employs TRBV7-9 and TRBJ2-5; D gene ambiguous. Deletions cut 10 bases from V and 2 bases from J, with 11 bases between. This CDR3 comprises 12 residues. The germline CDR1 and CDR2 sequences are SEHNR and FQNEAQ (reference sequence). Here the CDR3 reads CAIGLPQETQYF. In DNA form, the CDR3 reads TGTGCCATCGGCCTCCCTCAAGAGACCCAGTACTTC.

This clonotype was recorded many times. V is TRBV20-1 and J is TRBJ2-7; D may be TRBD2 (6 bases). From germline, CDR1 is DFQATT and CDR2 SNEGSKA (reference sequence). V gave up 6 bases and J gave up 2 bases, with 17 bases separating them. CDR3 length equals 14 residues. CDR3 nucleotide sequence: TGCAGTGCCCGGGACTTCGAGGGAACCTACGAGCAGTACTTC. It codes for CSARDFEGTYEQYF.

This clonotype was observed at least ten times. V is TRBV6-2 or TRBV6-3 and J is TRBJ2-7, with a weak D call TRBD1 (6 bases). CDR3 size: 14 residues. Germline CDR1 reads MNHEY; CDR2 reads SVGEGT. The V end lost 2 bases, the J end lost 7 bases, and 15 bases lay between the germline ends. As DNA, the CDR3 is TGTGCCAGCAGTTACCTCCCAGGGGCGGGTGAGCAGTACTTC. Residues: CASSYLPGAGEQYF.

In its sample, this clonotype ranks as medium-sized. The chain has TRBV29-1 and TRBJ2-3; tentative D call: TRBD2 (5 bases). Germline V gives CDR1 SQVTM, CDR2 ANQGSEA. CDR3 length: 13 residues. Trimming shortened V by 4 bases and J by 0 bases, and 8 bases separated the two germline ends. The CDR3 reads CSVAKRSTDTQYF. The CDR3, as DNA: TGCAGCGTTGCCAAGCGGAGCACAGATACGCAGTATTTT.

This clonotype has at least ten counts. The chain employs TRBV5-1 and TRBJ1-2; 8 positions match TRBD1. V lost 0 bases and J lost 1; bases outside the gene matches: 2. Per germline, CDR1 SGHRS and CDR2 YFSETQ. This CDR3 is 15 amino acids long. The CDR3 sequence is CASSLAGQGNYGYTF. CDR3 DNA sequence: TGCGCCAGCAGCTTGGCCGGACAGGGTAACTATGGCTACACCTTC. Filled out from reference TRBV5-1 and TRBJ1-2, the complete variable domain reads KAGVTQTPRYLIKTRGQQVTLSCSPISGHRSVSWYQQTPGQGLQFLFEYFSETQRNKGNFPGRFSGRQFSNSRSEMNVSTLELGDSALYLCASSLAGQGNYGYTFGSGTRLTVV.

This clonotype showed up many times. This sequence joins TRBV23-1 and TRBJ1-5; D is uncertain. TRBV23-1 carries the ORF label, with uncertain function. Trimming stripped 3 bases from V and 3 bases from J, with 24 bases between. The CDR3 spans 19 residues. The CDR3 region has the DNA TGCGCCAGCAGTCATCGTCGGCTCGACGGTAGATTCTACAATCAGCCCCAGCATTTT. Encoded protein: CASSHRRLDGRFYNQPQHF.

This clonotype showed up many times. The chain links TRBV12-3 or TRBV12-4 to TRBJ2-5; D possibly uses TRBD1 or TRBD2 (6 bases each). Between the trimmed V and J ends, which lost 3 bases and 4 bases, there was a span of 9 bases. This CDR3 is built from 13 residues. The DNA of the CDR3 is TGTGCCAGCAGTTTTGGGGGGCGAGAGACCCAGTACTTC. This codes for CASSFGGRETQYF.

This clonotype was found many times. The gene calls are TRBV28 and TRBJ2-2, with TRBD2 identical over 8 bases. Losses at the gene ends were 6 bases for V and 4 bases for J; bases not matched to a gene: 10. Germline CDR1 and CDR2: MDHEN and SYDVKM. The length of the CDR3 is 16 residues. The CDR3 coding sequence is TGTGCCAGCAGACCTATAGCGGGACGGGGCACCGGGGAGCTGTTTTTT. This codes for CASRPIAGRGTGELFF.

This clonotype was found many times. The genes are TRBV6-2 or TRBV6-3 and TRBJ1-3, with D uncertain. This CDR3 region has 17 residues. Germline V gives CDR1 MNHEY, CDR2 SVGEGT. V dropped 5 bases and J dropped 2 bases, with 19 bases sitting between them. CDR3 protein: CASSLTDGDSTGNTIYF. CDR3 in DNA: TGTGCCAGCAGTCTCACGGACGGGGATTCTACTGGAAACACCATATATTTT.

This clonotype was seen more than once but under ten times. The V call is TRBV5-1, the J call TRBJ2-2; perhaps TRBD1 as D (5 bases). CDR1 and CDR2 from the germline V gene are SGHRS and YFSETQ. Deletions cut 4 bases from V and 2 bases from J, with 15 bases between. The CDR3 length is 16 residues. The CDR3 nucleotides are TGCGCCAGCAGCCTTGGACACCTAGGAAACACCGGGGAGCTGTTTTTT. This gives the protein CASSLGHLGNTGELFF. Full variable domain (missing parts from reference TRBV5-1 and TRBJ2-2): KAGVTQTPRYLIKTRGQQVTLSCSPISGHRSVSWYQQTPGQGLQFLFEYFSETQRNKGNFPGRFSGRQFSNSRSEMNVSTLELGDSALYLCASSLGHLGNTGELFFGEGSRLTVL.

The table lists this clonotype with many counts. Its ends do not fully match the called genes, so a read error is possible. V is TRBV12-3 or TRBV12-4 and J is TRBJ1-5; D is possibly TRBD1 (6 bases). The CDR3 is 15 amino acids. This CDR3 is CASRLGQQGNQPQHF. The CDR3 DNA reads TGTGCCAGCAGATTAGGGCAGCAGGGGAATCAGCCCCAGCATTTT.

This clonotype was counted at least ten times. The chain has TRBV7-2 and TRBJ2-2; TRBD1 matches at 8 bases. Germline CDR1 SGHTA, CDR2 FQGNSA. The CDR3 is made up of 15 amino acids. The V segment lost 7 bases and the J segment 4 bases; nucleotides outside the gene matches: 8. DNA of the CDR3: TGTGCCAGCACCGCAGGGGGCGCAATCACCGGGGAGCTGTTTTTT. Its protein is CASTAGGAITGELFF.

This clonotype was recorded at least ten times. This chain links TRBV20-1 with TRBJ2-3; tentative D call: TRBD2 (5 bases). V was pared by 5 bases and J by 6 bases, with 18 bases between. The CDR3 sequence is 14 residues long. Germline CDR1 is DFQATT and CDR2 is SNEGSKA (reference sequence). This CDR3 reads CSADLRVQGDTQYF. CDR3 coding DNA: TGCAGTGCTGACTTGCGGGTTCAAGGGGATACGCAGTATTTT.

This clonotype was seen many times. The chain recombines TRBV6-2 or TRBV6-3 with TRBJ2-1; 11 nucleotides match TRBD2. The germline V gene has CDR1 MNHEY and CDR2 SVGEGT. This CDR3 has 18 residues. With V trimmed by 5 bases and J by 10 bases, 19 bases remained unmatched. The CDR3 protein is CASSDPSPGTSGSREQFF. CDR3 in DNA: TGTGCCAGCAGTGACCCTAGTCCGGGCACTAGCGGGAGTAGGGAGCAGTTCTTC.

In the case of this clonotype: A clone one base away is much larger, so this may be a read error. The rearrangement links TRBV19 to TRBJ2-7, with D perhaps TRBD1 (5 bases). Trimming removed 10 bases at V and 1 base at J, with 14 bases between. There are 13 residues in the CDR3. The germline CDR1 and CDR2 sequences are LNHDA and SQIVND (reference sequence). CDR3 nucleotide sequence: TGTGCCAATAGGGGCAGTGGGTCCTACGAGCAGTACTTC. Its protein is CANRGSGSYEQYF.

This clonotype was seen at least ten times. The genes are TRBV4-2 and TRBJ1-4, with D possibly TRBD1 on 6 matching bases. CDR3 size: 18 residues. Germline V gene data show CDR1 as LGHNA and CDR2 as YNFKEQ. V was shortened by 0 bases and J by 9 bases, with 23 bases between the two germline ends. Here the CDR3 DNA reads TGTGCCAGCAGCCAAGATCAACCGACAGGAGGTTTGGTACAAAAACTGTTTTTT. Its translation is CASSQDQPTGGLVQKLFF.

CDR3 coding DNA: TGTGCCAGCAGTCATAGGGACAGTCAAGAAAAACTGTTTTTT. Translated, it gives CASSHRDSQEKLFF. The chain carries TRBV12-3 or TRBV12-4 and TRBJ1-4; 7 bases match TRBD1. V was pared by 5 bases and J by 8 bases, with 8 bases of the junction left unmatched. This CDR3 region has 14 residues.

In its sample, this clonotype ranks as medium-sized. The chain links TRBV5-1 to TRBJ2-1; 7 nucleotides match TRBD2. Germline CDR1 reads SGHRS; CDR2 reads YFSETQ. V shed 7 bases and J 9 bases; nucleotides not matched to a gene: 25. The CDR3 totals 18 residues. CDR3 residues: CASRPPLSGGSRSGEQFF. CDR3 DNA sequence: TGCGCCAGCCGACCCCCCCTATCGGGCGGGAGTAGATCTGGTGAGCAGTTCTTC.

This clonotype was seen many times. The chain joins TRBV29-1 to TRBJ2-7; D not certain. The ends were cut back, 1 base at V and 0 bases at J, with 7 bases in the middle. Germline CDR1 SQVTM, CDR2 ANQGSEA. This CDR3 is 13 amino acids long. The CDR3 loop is CSVEVGPSYEQYF. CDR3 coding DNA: TGCAGCGTTGAAGTTGGGCCCTCCTACGAGCAGTACTTC.